This TCR beta chain was sequenced in a study of blood T cell repertoires in COVID-19. About the research overall: There were acute and convalescent COVID-19 samples, and they came from the United States, Italy and Spain.

Cohort allocation depended upon clinical history that participants reported. This CDR3 contains 16 residues. From germline, CDR1 is SGHAT and CDR2 FQNNGV. The V segment lost 5 bases and the J segment 2 bases; nucleotides outside the gene matches: 9. As handled by the study authors: From reference gene primer amplification, estimates of nucleated cell counts were derived. The repertoire was sequenced with immunoSEQ multiplex PCR; TCRdb's copy has only in-frame clones and lacks some. The DNA was the basis for D and trimming; V, J and clone size are from that table. In the table there are around 220,000 clones, approximately 86% of which are singletons.

The sequence was collected from a woman aged 50 to 60 with acute COVID-19. The chain is built from TRBV11-2 and TRBJ2-1; 7 bases match TRBD2. Source material: PBMCs or T cells enriched from blood (not recorded which). The chain's CDR3 is CASSPASGTTYNEQFF. The CDR3 region has the DNA TGTGCCAGCAGCCCGGCATCAGGGACTACCTACAATGAGCAGTTCTTC.